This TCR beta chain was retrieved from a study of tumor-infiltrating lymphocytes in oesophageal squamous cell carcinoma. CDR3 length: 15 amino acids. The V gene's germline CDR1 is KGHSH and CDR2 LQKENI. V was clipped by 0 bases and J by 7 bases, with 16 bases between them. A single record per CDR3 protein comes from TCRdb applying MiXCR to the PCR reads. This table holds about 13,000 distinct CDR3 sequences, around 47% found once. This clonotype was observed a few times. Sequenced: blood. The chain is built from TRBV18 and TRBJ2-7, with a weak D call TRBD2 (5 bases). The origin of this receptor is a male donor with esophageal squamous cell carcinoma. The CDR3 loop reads CASSPPSAPGKEQYF. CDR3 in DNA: TGTGCCAGCTCACCACCATCCGCTCCCGGGAAGGAGCAGTACTTC.